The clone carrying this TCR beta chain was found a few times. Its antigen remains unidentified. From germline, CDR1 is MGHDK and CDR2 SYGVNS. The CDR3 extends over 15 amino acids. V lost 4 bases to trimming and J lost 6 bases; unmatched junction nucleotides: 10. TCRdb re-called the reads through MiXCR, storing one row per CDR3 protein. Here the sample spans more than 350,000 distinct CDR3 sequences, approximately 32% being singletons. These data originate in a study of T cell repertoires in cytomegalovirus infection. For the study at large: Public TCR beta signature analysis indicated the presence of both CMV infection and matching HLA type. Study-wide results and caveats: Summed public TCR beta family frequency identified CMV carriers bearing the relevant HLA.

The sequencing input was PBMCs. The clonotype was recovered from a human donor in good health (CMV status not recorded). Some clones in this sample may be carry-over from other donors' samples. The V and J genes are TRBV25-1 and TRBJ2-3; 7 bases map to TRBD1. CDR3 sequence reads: CASSGSDRVVDTQYF. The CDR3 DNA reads TGTGCCAGCAGTGGGTCCGACAGGGTGGTGGATACGCAGTATTTT.